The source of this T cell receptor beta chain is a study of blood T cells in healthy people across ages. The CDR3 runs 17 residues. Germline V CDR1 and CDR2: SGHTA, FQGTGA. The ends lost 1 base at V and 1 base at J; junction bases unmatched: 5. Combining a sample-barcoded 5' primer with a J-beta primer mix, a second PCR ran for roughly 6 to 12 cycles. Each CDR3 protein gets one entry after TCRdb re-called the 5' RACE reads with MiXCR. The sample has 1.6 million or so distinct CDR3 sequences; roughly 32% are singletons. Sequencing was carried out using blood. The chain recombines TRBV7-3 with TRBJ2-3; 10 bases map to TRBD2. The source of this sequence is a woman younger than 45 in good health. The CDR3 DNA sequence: TGTGCCAGCAGCTTAAGGCTAGCGGGAGTCGGCACAGATACGCAGTATTTT. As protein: CASSLRLAGVGTDTQYF. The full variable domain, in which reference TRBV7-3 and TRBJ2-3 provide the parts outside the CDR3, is GAGVSQTPSNKVTEKGKYVELRCDPISGHTALYWYRQSLGQGPEFLIYFQGTGAADDSGLPNDRFFAVRPEGSVSTLKIQRTERGDSAVYLCASSLRLAGVGTDTQYFGPGTRLTVL.